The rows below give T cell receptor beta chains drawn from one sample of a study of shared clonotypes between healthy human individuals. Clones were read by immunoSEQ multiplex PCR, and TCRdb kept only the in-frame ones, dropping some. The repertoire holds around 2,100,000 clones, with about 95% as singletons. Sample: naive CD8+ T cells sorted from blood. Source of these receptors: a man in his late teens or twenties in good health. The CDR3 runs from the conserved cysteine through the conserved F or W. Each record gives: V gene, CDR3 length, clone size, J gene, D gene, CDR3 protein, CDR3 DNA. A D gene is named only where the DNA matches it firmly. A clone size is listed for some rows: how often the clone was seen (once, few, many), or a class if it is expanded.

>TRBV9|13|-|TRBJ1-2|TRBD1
CASSFQGEGGYTF
TGTGCCAGCAGCTTTCAGGGGGAAGGTGGCTACACCTTC
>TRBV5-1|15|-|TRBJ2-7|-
CASSGWTVDNYEQYF
TGCGCCAGCAGCGGATGGACAGTCGACAACTACGAGCAGTACTTC
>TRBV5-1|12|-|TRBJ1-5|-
CASSLVNQPQHF
TGCGCCAGCAGCTTGGTAAATCAGCCCCAGCATTTT
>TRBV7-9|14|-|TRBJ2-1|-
CASATRSSYNEQFF
TGTGCCAGCGCGACGCGGAGCTCCTACAATGAGCAGTTCTTC
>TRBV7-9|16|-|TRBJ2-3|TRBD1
CASSPPQGVGTDTQYF
TGTGCCAGCAGCCCACCACAGGGGGTCGGCACAGATACGCAGTATTTT
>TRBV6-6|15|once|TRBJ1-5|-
CASSYSSSSNQPQHF
TGTGCCAGCAGTTACTCGTCCAGTAGCAATCAGCCCCAGCATTTT
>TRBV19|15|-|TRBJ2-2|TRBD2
CASIISGAGTGELFF
TGTGCCAGTATTATCAGCGGGGCGGGCACCGGGGAGCTGTTTTTT
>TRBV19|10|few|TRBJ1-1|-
CASRGTEAFF
TGTGCCAGCCGGGGCACTGAAGCTTTCTTT
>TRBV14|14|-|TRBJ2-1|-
CASSQEEGANEQFF
TGTGCCAGCAGCCAAGAGGAGGGGGCGAATGAGCAGTTCTTC
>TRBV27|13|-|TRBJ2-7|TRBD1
CASSPGTGYEQYF
TGTGCCAGCAGTCCCGGGACAGGATACGAGCAGTACTTC
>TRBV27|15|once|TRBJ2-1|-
CASSFLRGSYNEQFF
TGTGCCAGCAGTTTCTTAAGGGGCTCCTACAATGAGCAGTTCTTC
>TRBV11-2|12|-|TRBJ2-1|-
CASSFAALEQFF
TGTGCCAGCAGCTTTGCTGCCCTCGAGCAGTTCTTC
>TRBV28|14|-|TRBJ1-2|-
CASSHRVYSYGYTF
TGTGCCAGCAGCCACAGGGTATACAGCTATGGCTACACCTTC
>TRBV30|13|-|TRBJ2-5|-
CAWSLGTQETQYF
TGTGCCTGGAGTTTAGGGACCCAAGAGACCCAGTACTTC
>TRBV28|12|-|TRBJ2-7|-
CASSLPLYEQYF
TGTGCCAGCAGTCTGCCCCTCTACGAGCAGTACTTC
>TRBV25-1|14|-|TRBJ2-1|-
CASSVGGSGNEQFF
TGTGCCAGCAGTGTAGGGGGATCTGGGAATGAGCAGTTCTTC
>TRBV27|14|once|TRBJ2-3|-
CASSSIVAPDTQYF
TGTGCCAGCAGTTCCATAGTTGCCCCAGATACGCAGTATTTT
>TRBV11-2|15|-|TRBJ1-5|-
CASSSYGGGNQPQHF
TGTGCCAGCAGCTCCTATGGGGGGGGCAATCAGCCCCAGCATTTT
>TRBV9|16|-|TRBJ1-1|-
CASSVGGVGMNTEAFF
TGTGCCAGCAGCGTAGGGGGTGTCGGGATGAACACTGAAGCTTTCTTT
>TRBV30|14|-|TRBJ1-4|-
CAWGPTGYDEKLFF
TGTGCCTGGGGACCTACAGGGTACGATGAAAAACTGTTTTTT
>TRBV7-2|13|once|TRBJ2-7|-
CASSFSGSYEQYF
TGTGCCAGCAGCTTTAGCGGTTCCTACGAGCAGTACTTC
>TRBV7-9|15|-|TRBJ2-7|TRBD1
CASSLVTGGIYEQYF
TGTGCCAGCAGCTTAGTGACAGGGGGCATCTACGAGCAGTACTTC
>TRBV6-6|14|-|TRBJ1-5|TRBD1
CASSPGQGVQPQHF
TGTGCCAGCAGCCCCGGACAGGGTGTTCAGCCCCAGCATTTT
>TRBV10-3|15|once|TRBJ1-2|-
CAISENGGLIYGYTF
TGTGCCATCAGTGAGAACGGGGGGCTTATCTATGGCTACACCTTC
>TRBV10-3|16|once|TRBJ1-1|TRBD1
CAINDPGQLTGTEAFF
TGTGCCATCAATGACCCGGGACAGCTAACCGGGACTGAAGCTTTCTTT
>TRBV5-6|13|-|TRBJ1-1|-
CASSFLSNTEAFF
TGTGCCAGCAGCTTCTTGAGTAATACTGAAGCTTTCTTT
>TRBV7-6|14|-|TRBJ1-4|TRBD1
CASSLADRAEKLFF
TGTGCCAGCAGCCTTGCCGACAGGGCCGAAAAACTGTTTTTT
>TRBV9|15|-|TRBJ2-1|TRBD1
CASSVKGQGASEQFF
TGTGCCAGCAGCGTAAAGGGACAGGGGGCGAGTGAGCAGTTCTTC
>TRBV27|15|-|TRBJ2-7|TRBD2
CASSLMAGGAYEQYF
TGTGCCAGCAGTTTAATGGCGGGGGGAGCCTACGAGCAGTACTTC
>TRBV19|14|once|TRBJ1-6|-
CASSIAGAGSPLHF
TGTGCCAGTAGTATTGCGGGGGCTGGCTCACCCCTCCACTTT
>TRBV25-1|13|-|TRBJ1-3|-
CASRGIRGNTIYF
TGTGCCAGCAGGGGAATTCGTGGGAACACCATATATTTT
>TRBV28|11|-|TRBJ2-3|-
CADGFTDTQYF
TGTGCAGACGGTTTCACAGATACGCAGTATTTT
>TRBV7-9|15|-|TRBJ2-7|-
CASSLVPDSSYGQYF
TGTGCCAGCAGCTTAGTCCCGGACAGTAGTTACGGGCAGTACTTC
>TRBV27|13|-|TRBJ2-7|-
CASSLVGPYEQYF
TGTGCCAGCAGTTTAGTGGGACCGTACGAGCAGTACTTC
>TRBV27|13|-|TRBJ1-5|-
CASSIQGNQPQHF
TGTGCCAGCAGTATACAGGGTAATCAGCCCCAGCATTTT
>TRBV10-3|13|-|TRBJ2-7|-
CAISESTDYEQYF
TGTGCCATCAGTGAGTCGACAGACTACGAGCAGTACTTC
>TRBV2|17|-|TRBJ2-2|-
CASSRGQTVRDTGELFF
TGTGCCAGCAGTCGGGGGCAGACGGTCCGAGACACCGGGGAGCTGTTTTTT
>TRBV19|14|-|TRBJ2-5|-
CASSIIYSQETQYF
TGTGCCAGTAGTATAATCTACAGTCAAGAGACCCAGTACTTC
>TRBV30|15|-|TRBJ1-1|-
CAWDDPGTRNTEAFF
TGTGCCTGGGACGACCCAGGCACTAGGAACACTGAAGCTTTCTTT
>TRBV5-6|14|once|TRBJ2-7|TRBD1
CASSLGQVAYEQYF
TGTGCCAGCAGCCTAGGACAGGTGGCCTACGAGCAGTACTTC
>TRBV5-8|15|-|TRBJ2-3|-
CASSLVGARADTQYF
TGTGCCAGCAGCTTGGTGGGAGCTAGGGCAGATACGCAGTATTTT
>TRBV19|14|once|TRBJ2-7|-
CASVRQARIGEQYF
TGTGCCAGTGTACGGCAGGCTCGAATTGGTGAGCAGTACTTC
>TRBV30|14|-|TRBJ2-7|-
CAWSVDGFSPEQYF
TGTGCCTGGAGTGTAGATGGGTTTTCCCCCGAGCAGTACTTC
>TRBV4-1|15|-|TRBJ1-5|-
CASSQEPLLNQPQHF
TGCGCCAGCAGCCAAGAGCCCCTCCTTAATCAGCCCCAGCATTTT
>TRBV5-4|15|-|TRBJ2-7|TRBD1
CASSFQGALLNEQYF
TGTGCCAGCAGCTTCCAGGGGGCATTGCTTAACGAGCAGTACTTC
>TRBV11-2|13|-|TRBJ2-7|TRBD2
CASSLGLAYEQYF
TGTGCCAGCAGCCTTGGACTAGCCTACGAGCAGTACTTC
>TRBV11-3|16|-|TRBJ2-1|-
CASSSTGTSTNNEQFF
TGTGCCAGCAGCTCTACCGGGACTTCGACCAACAATGAGCAGTTCTTC
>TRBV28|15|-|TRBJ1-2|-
CASSPLPEGVDGYTF
TGTGCCAGCAGTCCTTTACCGGAAGGGGTAGATGGCTACACCTTC
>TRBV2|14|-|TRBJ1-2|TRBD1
CASSEGQGGYGYTF
TGTGCCAGCAGTGAGGGACAGGGGGGCTATGGCTACACCTTC
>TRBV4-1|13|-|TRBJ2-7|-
CASSHRESYEQYF
TGCGCCAGCAGCCACCGAGAGAGCTACGAGCAGTACTTC